This T cell receptor (beta chain) was sequenced in a study of T cells in Graves' hyperthyroidism and ophthalmopathy. Clinical symptoms, serum thyroxine and TRAb, thyroid ultrasound and orbital computed tomography were used for the diagnoses. PBMCs were sourced from about 10 ml fresh peripheral blood. There are many counts of this clonotype. Researchers took RNA transcripts and amplified the TCR beta CDR3 regions from them. Carried out on the TCR CDR3, a first-round RT-PCR used the HTBI primer set. A single record per CDR3 protein comes from TCRdb applying MiXCR to the multiplex PCR reads. The data show around 500,000 distinct CDR3 sequences, roughly 15% seen once. The CDR3 covers 12 residues. Germline V gene lookup returns CDR1 SNHLY and CDR2 FYNNEI. V lost 6 bases and J lost 4, with 9 bases in between.

The sequenced material came from blood. The sequence derives from a woman aged 40 to 55 with Graves' hyperthyroidism. The chain recombines TRBV2 with TRBJ1-1; D is possibly TRBD1 (6 bases). Here the CDR3 reads CASSAGVTEAFF. In nucleotides, the CDR3 is TGTGCCAGCAGCGCAGGGGTCACTGAAGCTTTCTTT.